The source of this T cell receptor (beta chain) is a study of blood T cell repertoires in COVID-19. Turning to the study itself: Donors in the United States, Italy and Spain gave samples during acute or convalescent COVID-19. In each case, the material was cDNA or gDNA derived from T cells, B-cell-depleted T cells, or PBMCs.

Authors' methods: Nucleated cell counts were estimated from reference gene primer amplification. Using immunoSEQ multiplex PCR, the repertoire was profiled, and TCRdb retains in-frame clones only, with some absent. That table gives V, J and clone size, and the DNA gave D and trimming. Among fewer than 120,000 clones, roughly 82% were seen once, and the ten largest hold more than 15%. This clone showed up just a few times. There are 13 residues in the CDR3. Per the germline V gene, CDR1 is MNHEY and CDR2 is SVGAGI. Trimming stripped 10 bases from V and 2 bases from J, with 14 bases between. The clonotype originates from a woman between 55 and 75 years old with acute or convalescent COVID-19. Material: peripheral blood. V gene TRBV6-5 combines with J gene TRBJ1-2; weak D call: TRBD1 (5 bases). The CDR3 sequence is CATRRAGNYGYTF. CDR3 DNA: TGTGCCACCCGCAGGGCGGGGAACTATGGCTACACCTTC.